Listed below are T cell receptor beta chains from one sample, sequenced in a study of blood T cell repertoires in COVID-19. The protocol was immunoSEQ multiplex PCR, while the TCRdb copy is restricted to in-frame clones and leaves out a portion. The profile shows fewer than 300,000 clones, 83% of them singletons. The source material was peripheral blood. The receptor source for this set is an elderly man with acute or convalescent COVID-19. Both conserved end residues are part of each CDR3. The D gene is left open where the match is weak. Not every row has a clone size; where given, it reads once, few, many or a size class.

j_gene: TRBJ2-2
abundance: .
v_gene: TRBV6-2/TRBV6-3
d_gene: .
CDR3aa: CASNPGGSGELFF
CDR3nt: TGTGCCAGCAACCCTGGAGGGTCCGGGGAGCTGTTTTTT

j_gene: TRBJ1-2
abundance: .
v_gene: TRBV6-6
d_gene: .
CDR3aa: CASSRDTPKYGYTF
CDR3nt: TGTGCCAGCAGCAGGGACACACCTAAATATGGCTACACCTTC

j_gene: TRBJ1-2
abundance: .
v_gene: TRBV27
d_gene: .
CDR3aa: CASSHDIDYGYTF
CDR3nt: TGTGCCAGCAGTCACGACATAGACTATGGCTACACCTTC

j_gene: TRBJ2-3
abundance: .
v_gene: TRBV10-3
d_gene: TRBD2
CDR3aa: CAISEIAGDTQYF
CDR3nt: TGTGCCATCAGTGAAATAGCGGGAGATACGCAGTATTTT

j_gene: TRBJ2-1
abundance: .
v_gene: TRBV30
d_gene: TRBD2
CDR3aa: CACRRWLAGVNEQFF
CDR3nt: TGTGCCTGCCGAAGGTGGCTAGCGGGAGTAAATGAGCAGTTCTTC

j_gene: TRBJ2-7
abundance: few
v_gene: TRBV19
d_gene: TRBD1
CDR3aa: CASSARDRGPYEQYF
CDR3nt: TGTGCCAGTAGTGCACGGGACAGGGGACCCTACGAGCAGTACTTC

j_gene: TRBJ1-1
abundance: .
v_gene: TRBV19
d_gene: .
CDR3aa: CASIGGTGLNTEAFF
CDR3nt: TGTGCCAGTATCGGTGGTACAGGGTTGAACACTGAAGCTTTCTTT

j_gene: TRBJ2-7
abundance: few
v_gene: TRBV3-1/TRBV3-2
d_gene: .
CDR3aa: CASSQAGGRGQANSYEQYF
CDR3nt: TGTGCCAGCAGCCAAGCAGGCGGAAGAGGGCAGGCGAATTCCTACGAGCAGTACTTC

j_gene: TRBJ2-7
abundance: .
v_gene: TRBV6-2/TRBV6-3
d_gene: TRBD1
CDR3aa: CASSTGGSYEQYF
CDR3nt: TGTGCCAGCAGCACAGGGGGCTCCTACGAGCAGTACTTC

j_gene: TRBJ2-5
abundance: .
v_gene: TRBV5-4
d_gene: TRBD2
CDR3aa: CASSSELAAAETQYF
CDR3nt: TGTGCCAGCAGCTCGGAACTAGCGGCCGCGGAGACCCAGTACTTC

j_gene: TRBJ1-6
abundance: once
v_gene: TRBV28
d_gene: .
CDR3aa: CASGLRGGGSYNSPLHF
CDR3nt: TGTGCCAGCGGATTACGAGGGGGGGGGTCCTATAATTCACCCCTCCACTTT

j_gene: TRBJ2-7
abundance: .
v_gene: TRBV2
d_gene: .
CDR3aa: CASSPVDSYEQYF
CDR3nt: TGTGCCAGCAGTCCCGTAGACTCCTACGAGCAGTACTTC

j_gene: TRBJ2-7
abundance: .
v_gene: TRBV2
d_gene: .
CDR3aa: CASSELAGNEQYF
CDR3nt: TGTGCCAGCAGTGAATTAGCAGGGAACGAGCAGTACTTC

j_gene: TRBJ1-2
abundance: .
v_gene: TRBV15
d_gene: .
CDR3aa: CATSRDFWPTGYTF
CDR3nt: TGTGCCACCAGCAGAGATTTTTGGCCAACGGGCTACACCTTC

j_gene: TRBJ1-2
abundance: .
v_gene: TRBV3-1/TRBV3-2
d_gene: .
CDR3aa: CASKEGYTF
CDR3nt: TGTGCCAGCAAAGAGGGCTACACCTTC

j_gene: TRBJ1-1
abundance: .
v_gene: TRBV12-3/TRBV12-4
d_gene: TRBD1
CDR3aa: CASSKTGVTEAFF
CDR3nt: TGTGCCAGCAGTAAAACAGGGGTTACTGAAGCTTTCTTT

j_gene: TRBJ1-5
abundance: once
v_gene: TRBV3-1/TRBV3-2
d_gene: .
CDR3aa: CASSQEGGSNQPQHF
CDR3nt: TGTGCCAGCAGCCAAGAAGGGGGTAGCAATCAGCCCCAGCATTTT

j_gene: TRBJ1-2
abundance: .
v_gene: TRBV6-5
d_gene: TRBD1
CDR3aa: CASGLTGVGGYTF
CDR3nt: TGTGCCAGCGGTTTGACAGGGGTAGGGGGCTACACCTTC

j_gene: TRBJ1-2
abundance: few
v_gene: TRBV12-3/TRBV12-4
d_gene: TRBD1
CDR3aa: CASRPQGAGGYTF
CDR3nt: TGTGCCAGCCGACCCCAGGGGGCGGGTGGCTACACCTTC

j_gene: TRBJ2-7
abundance: .
v_gene: TRBV2
d_gene: TRBD1
CDR3aa: CASLTGNSYEQYF
CDR3nt: TGTGCCAGCCTGACAGGGAACTCCTACGAGCAGTACTTC

j_gene: TRBJ2-1
abundance: .
v_gene: TRBV5-1
d_gene: TRBD2
CDR3aa: CASSLTGTSEYNEQFF
CDR3nt: TGCGCCAGCAGCTTGACCGGGACTAGCGAGTACAATGAGCAGTTCTTC

j_gene: TRBJ2-2
abundance: .
v_gene: TRBV19
d_gene: TRBD1
CDR3aa: CASRPWDRGLFGELFF
CDR3nt: TGTGCCAGTAGGCCCTGGGACAGGGGTTTATTCGGGGAGCTGTTTTTT

j_gene: TRBJ1-5
abundance: .
v_gene: TRBV7-2
d_gene: .
CDR3aa: CASSLGHRSLSNQPQHF
CDR3nt: TGTGCCAGCAGCTTAGGCCACAGGAGTCTGAGCAATCAGCCCCAGCATTTT

j_gene: TRBJ2-3
abundance: .
v_gene: TRBV9
d_gene: .
CDR3aa: CASSVQGFSSTDTQYF
CDR3nt: TGTGCCAGCAGCGTGCAGGGTTTTTCTAGCACAGATACGCAGTATTTT